This T cell receptor beta chain was obtained from a study of blood T cell repertoires in COVID-19. Study-level information: Samples representing acute and convalescent COVID-19 were sourced from the United States, Italy and Spain. Nucleic acid was either cDNA or gDNA, and it came from T cells, B-cell-depleted T cells, or PBMCs.

Enrolment of Seattle patients took place during active infection, and they were followed longitudinally. Original handling: Researchers report that nucleated cell counts were estimated from reference gene primer amplification. Data came from immunoSEQ multiplex PCR; TCRdb stores just in-frame clones and leaves some out. The V and J calls and clone size are taken from that table; D and trimming were inferred from the DNA. This table has about 130,000 clones, about 93% appearing once. This CDR3 is 20 amino acids long. V usage is TRBV21-1 and J usage is TRBJ2-4; the table's D call, TRBD2, was not checked against the DNA. TRBV21-1 is an annotated pseudogene. The sequenced material came from peripheral blood. The receptor was derived from a man between 45 and 60 years old with COVID-19, enrolled during active disease. The DNA for the CDR3 is TGTGCCAGCAGCAAACCCCTAAGCCTACTAGCGGGAGTGGCCAAAAACATTCAGTACTTC. Its protein product is CASSKPLSLLAGVAKNIQYF.